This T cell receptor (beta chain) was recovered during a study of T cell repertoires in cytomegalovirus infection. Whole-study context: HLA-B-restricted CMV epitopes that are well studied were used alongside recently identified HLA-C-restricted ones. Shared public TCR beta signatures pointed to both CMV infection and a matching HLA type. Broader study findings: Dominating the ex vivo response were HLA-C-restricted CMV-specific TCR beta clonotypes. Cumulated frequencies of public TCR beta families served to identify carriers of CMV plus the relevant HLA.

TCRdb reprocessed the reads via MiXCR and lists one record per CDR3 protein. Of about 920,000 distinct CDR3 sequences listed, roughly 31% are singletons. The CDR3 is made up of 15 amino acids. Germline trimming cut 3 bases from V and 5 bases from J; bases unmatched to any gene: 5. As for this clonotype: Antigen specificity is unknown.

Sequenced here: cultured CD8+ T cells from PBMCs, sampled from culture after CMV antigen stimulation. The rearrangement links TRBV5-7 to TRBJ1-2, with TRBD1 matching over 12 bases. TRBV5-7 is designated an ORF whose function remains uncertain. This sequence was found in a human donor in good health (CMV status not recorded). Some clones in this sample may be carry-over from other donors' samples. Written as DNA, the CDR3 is TGTGCCAGCAGCTCCGGGACAGGGGGCGCTTATGGCTACACCTTC. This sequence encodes CASSSGTGGAYGYTF.